This T cell receptor (beta chain) was captured by sequencing in a study of PD-1 blockade in mismatch repair-deficient tumors. Germline assignment: CDR1 MGHDK and CDR2 SYGVNS. The CDR3 has 12 residues. The germline V and J ends were trimmed by 10 bases and 6 bases, with 14 bases remaining between them. Only in-frame clones appear in the TCRdb table, and some are missing; sequencing was by immunoSEQ multiplex PCR. The data contain 30,000 to 40,000 clones, approximately 85% of them seen just once; the ten biggest clones take up around 3.9%. Mismatch repair deficiency was confirmed in all patients, by PCR or immunohistochemistry. TCRs were sequenced from a few patients responding to pembrolizumab. General study results and limits: Tumor-resident clones, often absent from pretreatment blood, expanded after pembrolizumab and then contracted.

With regard to this clone: Its cognate antigen is unknown.

The clonotype comes from an adult with mismatch repair-deficient cancer. This material consisted of peripheral blood, taken around 75 weeks after starting pembrolizumab. The chain recombines TRBV25-1 with TRBJ2-3; weak D call: TRBD2 (5 bases). CDR3 bases: TGTGCCACCGAACCCCCGGGGGATACGCAGTATTTT. The encoded protein is CATEPPGDTQYF.